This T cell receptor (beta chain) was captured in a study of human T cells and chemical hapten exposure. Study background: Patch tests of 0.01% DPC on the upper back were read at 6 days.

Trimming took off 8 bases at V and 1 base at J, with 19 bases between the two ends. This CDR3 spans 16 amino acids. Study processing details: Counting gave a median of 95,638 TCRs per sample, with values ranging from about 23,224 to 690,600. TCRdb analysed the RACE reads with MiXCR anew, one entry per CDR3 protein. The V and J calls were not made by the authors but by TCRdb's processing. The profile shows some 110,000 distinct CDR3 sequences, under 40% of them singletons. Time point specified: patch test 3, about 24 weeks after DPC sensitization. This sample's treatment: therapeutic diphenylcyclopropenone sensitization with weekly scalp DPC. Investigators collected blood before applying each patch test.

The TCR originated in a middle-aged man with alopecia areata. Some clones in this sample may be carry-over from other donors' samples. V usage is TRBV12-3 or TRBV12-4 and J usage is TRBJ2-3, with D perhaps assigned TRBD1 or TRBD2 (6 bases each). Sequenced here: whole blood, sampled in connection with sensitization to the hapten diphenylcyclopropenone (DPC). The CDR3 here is CASDGGLRDRTDTQYF. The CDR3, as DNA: TGTGCCAGCGATGGGGGGCTTCGGGACCGCACAGATACGCAGTATTTT.